Each of the 25 T cell receptor beta chains below was sequenced from the same sample in a study of T cell clonotyping in hematopoietic cell transplantation. The data were produced by immunoSEQ multiplex PCR, yet TCRdb's version contains in-frame clones alone and is incomplete. The sample holds roughly 29,000 clones; more than 60% are singletons and the top ten take approximately 6.6%. Time point of the sample: recipient sample about 28 days before transplant, after cytoreduction. The specimen comprised peripheral blood mononuclear cells, sampled before stem cell transplant. The receptors come from a woman aged 25 to 45 with chronic myeloid leukemia. Some clones in this sample may be carry-over from other donors' samples.

This sequence joins TRBV29-1 and TRBJ2-5, with D possibly TRBD1 on 6 matching bases. Germline assignment: CDR1 SQVTM and CDR2 ANQGSEA. The CDR3 consists of 13 residues. Trimming cost V 7 bases and J 2 bases, with 14 bases left between them. The CDR3 nucleotides read TGCAGCGCCTGGACAGTTCCACAAGAGACCCAGTACTTC. It is translated as CSAWTVPQETQYF.

CDR3 sequence (DNA): TGTGCCAGTAGTGCCCCAGGGGGACTTTCACCCCTCCACTTT. This encodes CASSAPGGLSPLHF. V is TRBV19 and J is TRBJ1-6, with 7 bases aligning to TRBD1. CDR3 length equals 14 residues. Losses at the gene ends were 5 bases for V and 9 bases for J; bases not matched to a gene: 7. From germline, CDR1 is LNHDA and CDR2 SQIVND (reference sequence). The full variable domain, with the rest looked up from reference TRBV19 and TRBJ1-6, is DGGITQSPKYLFRKEGQNVTLSCEQNLNHDAMYWYRQDPGQGLRLIYYSQIVNDFQKGDIAEGYSVSREKKESFPLTVTSAQKNPTAFYLCASSAPGGLSPLHFGNGTRLTVT.

The chain carries TRBV29-1 and TRBJ1-1, with D unresolved. Deletions cut 3 bases from V and 1 base from J, with 9 bases between. This CDR3 region has 13 residues. Germline V gives CDR1 SQVTM, CDR2 ANQGSEA. The CDR3 protein is CSVDSWGNTEAFF. The CDR3 coding sequence is TGCAGCGTTGATTCTTGGGGGAACACTGAAGCTTTCTTT.

This rearrangement joins TRBV9 to TRBJ1-1; D is unresolved. CDR3 size: 13 residues. With 0 bases removed from V and 5 bases from J, the gap between germline ends came to 8 bases. The germline V gene encodes CDR1 SGDLS and CDR2 YYNGEE. CDR3 coding DNA: TGTGCCAGCAGCGTAGGAGTGGGGACTGAAGCTTTCTTT. Amino acid sequence: CASSVGVGTEAFF. Together with reference TRBV9 and TRBJ1-1, the CDR3 gives the full variable domain: DSGVTQTPKHLITATGQRVTLRCSPRSGDLSVYWYQQSLDQGLQFLIQYYNGEERAKGNILERFSAQQFPDLHSELNLSSLELGDSALYFCASSVGVGTEAFFGQGTRLTVV.

Only a few counts were recorded for this clone. This chain's CDR3 is CASSGVAENTEAFF. The DNA for the CDR3 is TGTGCCAGCAGTGGGGTCGCGGAGAACACTGAAGCTTTCTTT. This chain joins TRBV6-4 and TRBJ1-1; no clear D gene. The V end lost 4 bases, the J end lost 1 base, and 10 bases lay between the germline ends. CDR1 and CDR2 from the germline V gene are MRHNA and SNTAGT. The CDR3 length is 14 residues.

The rearrangement joins TRBV5-1 to TRBJ2-3; D is undetermined. Germline V CDR1 and CDR2: SGHRS, YFSETQ. Trimming stripped 0 bases from V and 3 bases from J, with 11 bases between. The CDR3 loop spans 15 amino acids. The CDR3 here is CASSLEGPTTDTQYF. As DNA, the CDR3 is TGCGCCAGCAGCTTGGAGGGCCCGACTACAGATACGCAGTATTTT.

This chain uses TRBV11-2 with TRBJ2-3; either TRBD1 or TRBD2 may supply D (5 bases each). Trimming took 4 bases from V and 2 from J, leaving 13 bases between them. The V gene's germline CDR1 is SGHAT and CDR2 FQNNGV. CDR3 length equals 15 residues. For the CDR3, the DNA is TGTGCCAGCAGCTCGTCCGGGACCCACACAGATACGCAGTATTTT. Its protein product is CASSSSGTHTDTQYF.

V and J are TRBV19 and TRBJ2-7, with 7 bases that match TRBD1. The trim removed 9 bases at V and 3 bases at J, leaving 5 bases unmatched. Germline V gene sequence: CDR1 LNHDA, CDR2 SQIVND (reference sequence). This CDR3 is 12 amino acids long. The CDR3 nucleotides are TGTGCCAGCGAGGGGGCCAGCTACGAGCAGTACTTC. Protein: CASEGASYEQYF.

This chain connects TRBV4-2 to TRBJ1-2, with D tentatively TRBD1 (6 bases). This CDR3 has 18 residues. Germline values: CDR1 LGHNA, CDR2 YNFKEQ. Between the trimmed V and J ends, which lost 1 base and 4 bases, there was a span of 22 bases. The DNA for the CDR3 is TGTGCCAGCAGCCAAGTAGATAGCTTGGACAGCGAACCCTATGGCTACACCTTC. It yields the protein CASSQVDSLDSEPYGYTF.

The V and J genes are TRBV5-6 and TRBJ1-5; 10 nucleotides line up with TRBD1. Germline CDR1 and CDR2: SGHDT and YYEEEE. The junction had 4 bases not matched to a gene; V was cut back by 4 bases and J by 6 bases. This CDR3 has 14 amino acids. The CDR3 here is CASSPRDRGQPQHF. CDR3 DNA: TGTGCCAGCAGCCCGCGGGACAGGGGTCAGCCCCAGCATTTT.

The chain joins TRBV5-6 to TRBJ1-4, with D unresolved. V gave up 2 bases and J gave up 5 bases, with 16 bases separating them. The germline gives CDR1 SGHDT, CDR2 YYEEEE. The length of the CDR3 is 16 residues. In DNA, the CDR3 is TGTGCCAGCAGCTTTGGCCCCCTGTCCGAGAATGAAAAACTGTTTTTT. Its translation is CASSFGPLSENEKLFF.

Only a few counts were recorded for this clone. The chain links TRBV19 to TRBJ1-6, with D unresolved. Trimming took off 4 bases at V and 10 bases at J, with 20 bases between the two ends. The germline V gene has CDR1 LNHDA and CDR2 SQIVND (reference sequence). CDR3 length: 16 amino acids. The CDR3 sequence is CASSRVGQSNGSPLHF. CDR3 DNA: TGTGCCAGTAGTAGGGTCGGCCAGTCAAATGGCTCACCCCTCCACTTT. The complete variable domain, with remaining parts taken from reference TRBV19 and TRBJ1-6, reads DGGITQSPKYLFRKEGQNVTLSCEQNLNHDAMYWYRQDPGQGLRLIYYSQIVNDFQKGDIAEGYSVSREKKESFPLTVTSAQKNPTAFYLCASSRVGQSNGSPLHFGNGTRLTVT.

This clone was observed a handful of times. The CDR3 here is CASSPGFTDSPLHF. The CDR3 DNA follows: TGTGCCAGCAGCCCCGGGTTCACAGACTCACCCCTCCACTTT. The V and J genes are TRBV6-5 and TRBJ1-6, with D unresolved. The CDR3 extends over 14 amino acids. Germline V gene sequence: CDR1 MNHEY, CDR2 SVGAGI. Between the trimmed V and J ends, which lost 6 bases and 10 bases, there was a span of 16 bases.

The chain recombines TRBV12-5 with TRBJ2-7; no definite D call. The germline V and J ends were trimmed by 6 bases and 4 bases, with 10 bases remaining between them. This CDR3 comprises 12 residues. The germline CDR1 and CDR2 sequences are LGHNT and FRNRAP. DNA of the CDR3: TGTGCTAGTGGACCCGATTCTTACGAGCAGTACGTC. The encoded protein is CASGPDSYEQYV.

The rearrangement uses TRBV30 and TRBJ1-6; D might be TRBD1 (6 bases). CDR3 length: 14 amino acids. V was trimmed by 4 bases and J by 7 bases, leaving 14 bases between them. Germline lookup yields CDR1 GTSNPN and CDR2 SVGIG (reference sequence). The CDR3 loop reads CAWTQGGVNSPLHF. CDR3 DNA sequence: TGTGCCTGGACCCAAGGGGGGGTAAATTCACCCCTCCACTTT.

The genes are TRBV30 and TRBJ1-2, with 7 nucleotides matching TRBD1. The V segment lost 2 bases and the J segment 7 bases; nucleotides outside the gene matches: 16. The germline V gene encodes CDR1 GTSNPN and CDR2 SVGIG (reference sequence). The CDR3 covers 16 residues. This chain's CDR3 is CAWSHLGRGGITGYTF. The CDR3 DNA reads TGTGCCTGGAGTCATTTGGGGAGAGGGGGCATTACTGGCTACACCTTC.

The chain couples TRBV20-1 to TRBJ1-2; D is perhaps TRBD1 (5 bases). Germline V gene sequence: CDR1 DFQATT, CDR2 SNEGSKA (reference sequence). V was pared by 6 bases and J by 4 bases, with 9 bases between. The CDR3 has 11 residues. CDR3 region: CSARDVYGYTF. CDR3 coding DNA: TGCAGTGCCCGGGACGTCTATGGCTACACCTTC.

Here the CDR3 reads CAWKTRTGVGANVLTF. CDR3 bases: TGTGCCTGGAAAACCCGAACAGGGGTCGGGGCCAACGTCCTGACTTTC. This rearrangement joins TRBV30 to TRBJ2-6; the match to TRBD1 covers 7 bases. CDR1 and CDR2 from the germline V gene are GTSNPN and SVGIG (reference sequence). Losses at the gene ends were 4 bases for V and 4 bases for J; bases not matched to a gene: 10. This CDR3 is 16 amino acids long.

The chain joins TRBV7-7 to TRBJ2-1; 12 bases fit TRBD2. Germline values: CDR1 SSHAT, CDR2 FNYEAQ (reference sequence). The CDR3 contains 18 residues. V shed 2 bases, J shed 5 bases, and the junction held 10 bases outside the gene matches. CDR3 loop: CASSLRLAGGLGDNEQFF. The CDR3 region has the DNA TGTGCCAGCAGCTTACGGCTAGCGGGGGGGCTAGGGGACAATGAGCAGTTCTTC.

The chain recombines TRBV7-3 with TRBJ1-6, with D tentatively TRBD1 (5 bases). Trimming took off 4 bases at V and 7 bases at J, with 11 bases between the two ends. CDR3 size: 14 residues. Germline V CDR1 and CDR2: SGHTA, FQGTGA. The CDR3 sequence: CASSSGTLNSPLHF. The CDR3, as DNA: TGTGCCAGCAGCTCCGGGACTCTAAATTCACCCCTCCACTTT.

The V call is TRBV20-1, the J call TRBJ2-3; D gene ambiguous. Trimming cost V 6 bases and J 6 bases, with 7 bases left between them. CDR1 is DFQATT, CDR2 SNEGSKA, per germline (reference sequence). The CDR3 runs to 10 residues. The CDR3 DNA reads TGCAGTGCAAGGACGGATACGCAGTATTTT. It encodes CSARTDTQYF.

This chain connects TRBV7-2 to TRBJ2-3; the D gene is possibly TRBD2 (7 bases). V was shortened by 2 bases and J by 6 bases, with 18 bases between the two germline ends. The germline gives CDR1 SGHTA, CDR2 FQGNSA. CDR3 length equals 16 residues. In nucleotides, the CDR3 is TGTGCCAGCAGCTTAAACCCGGGGGGCCGGAGGGATACGCAGTATTTT. This encodes CASSLNPGGRRDTQYF.

The chain recombines TRBV7-2 with TRBJ2-3, with 8 bases that match TRBD2. Germline CDR1 is SGHTA and CDR2 is FQGNSA. J was trimmed by 5 bases and V by 2 bases; bases with no gene match: 6. This CDR3 has 15 amino acids. The CDR3 DNA reads as TGTGCCAGCAGCTTAAGGGGGACTAGTAAAGATACGCAGTATTTT. Encoded protein: CASSLRGTSKDTQYF.

This clone was seen only a few times. V usage is TRBV30 and J usage is TRBJ2-2; no clear D. V dropped 0 bases and J dropped 4 bases, with 6 bases sitting between them. The CDR3 is 13 residues long. Germline lookup yields CDR1 GTSNPN and CDR2 SVGIG (reference sequence). DNA for the CDR3: TGTGCCTGGAGTGTAATGTCCACCGGGGAGCTGTTTTTT. Protein product: CAWSVMSTGELFF. Full variable domain (outside the CDR3, taken from reference TRBV30 and TRBJ2-2): SQTIHQWPATLVQPVGSPLSLECTVEGTSNPNLYWYRQAAGRGLQLLFYSVGIGQISSEVPQNLSASRPQDRQFILSSKKLLLSDSGFYLCAWSVMSTGELFFGEGSRLTVL.

V and J are TRBV19 and TRBJ2-3; TRBD1 is a possible D gene (5 bases). V lost 4 bases to trimming and J lost 6 bases, with 14 bases between them. The germline gives CDR1 LNHDA, CDR2 SQIVND (reference sequence). The CDR3 length is 14 residues. CDR3 protein: CASSNRQAGDTQYF. The CDR3 coding sequence is TGTGCCAGTAGTAATCGTCAGGCAGGGGATACGCAGTATTTT.